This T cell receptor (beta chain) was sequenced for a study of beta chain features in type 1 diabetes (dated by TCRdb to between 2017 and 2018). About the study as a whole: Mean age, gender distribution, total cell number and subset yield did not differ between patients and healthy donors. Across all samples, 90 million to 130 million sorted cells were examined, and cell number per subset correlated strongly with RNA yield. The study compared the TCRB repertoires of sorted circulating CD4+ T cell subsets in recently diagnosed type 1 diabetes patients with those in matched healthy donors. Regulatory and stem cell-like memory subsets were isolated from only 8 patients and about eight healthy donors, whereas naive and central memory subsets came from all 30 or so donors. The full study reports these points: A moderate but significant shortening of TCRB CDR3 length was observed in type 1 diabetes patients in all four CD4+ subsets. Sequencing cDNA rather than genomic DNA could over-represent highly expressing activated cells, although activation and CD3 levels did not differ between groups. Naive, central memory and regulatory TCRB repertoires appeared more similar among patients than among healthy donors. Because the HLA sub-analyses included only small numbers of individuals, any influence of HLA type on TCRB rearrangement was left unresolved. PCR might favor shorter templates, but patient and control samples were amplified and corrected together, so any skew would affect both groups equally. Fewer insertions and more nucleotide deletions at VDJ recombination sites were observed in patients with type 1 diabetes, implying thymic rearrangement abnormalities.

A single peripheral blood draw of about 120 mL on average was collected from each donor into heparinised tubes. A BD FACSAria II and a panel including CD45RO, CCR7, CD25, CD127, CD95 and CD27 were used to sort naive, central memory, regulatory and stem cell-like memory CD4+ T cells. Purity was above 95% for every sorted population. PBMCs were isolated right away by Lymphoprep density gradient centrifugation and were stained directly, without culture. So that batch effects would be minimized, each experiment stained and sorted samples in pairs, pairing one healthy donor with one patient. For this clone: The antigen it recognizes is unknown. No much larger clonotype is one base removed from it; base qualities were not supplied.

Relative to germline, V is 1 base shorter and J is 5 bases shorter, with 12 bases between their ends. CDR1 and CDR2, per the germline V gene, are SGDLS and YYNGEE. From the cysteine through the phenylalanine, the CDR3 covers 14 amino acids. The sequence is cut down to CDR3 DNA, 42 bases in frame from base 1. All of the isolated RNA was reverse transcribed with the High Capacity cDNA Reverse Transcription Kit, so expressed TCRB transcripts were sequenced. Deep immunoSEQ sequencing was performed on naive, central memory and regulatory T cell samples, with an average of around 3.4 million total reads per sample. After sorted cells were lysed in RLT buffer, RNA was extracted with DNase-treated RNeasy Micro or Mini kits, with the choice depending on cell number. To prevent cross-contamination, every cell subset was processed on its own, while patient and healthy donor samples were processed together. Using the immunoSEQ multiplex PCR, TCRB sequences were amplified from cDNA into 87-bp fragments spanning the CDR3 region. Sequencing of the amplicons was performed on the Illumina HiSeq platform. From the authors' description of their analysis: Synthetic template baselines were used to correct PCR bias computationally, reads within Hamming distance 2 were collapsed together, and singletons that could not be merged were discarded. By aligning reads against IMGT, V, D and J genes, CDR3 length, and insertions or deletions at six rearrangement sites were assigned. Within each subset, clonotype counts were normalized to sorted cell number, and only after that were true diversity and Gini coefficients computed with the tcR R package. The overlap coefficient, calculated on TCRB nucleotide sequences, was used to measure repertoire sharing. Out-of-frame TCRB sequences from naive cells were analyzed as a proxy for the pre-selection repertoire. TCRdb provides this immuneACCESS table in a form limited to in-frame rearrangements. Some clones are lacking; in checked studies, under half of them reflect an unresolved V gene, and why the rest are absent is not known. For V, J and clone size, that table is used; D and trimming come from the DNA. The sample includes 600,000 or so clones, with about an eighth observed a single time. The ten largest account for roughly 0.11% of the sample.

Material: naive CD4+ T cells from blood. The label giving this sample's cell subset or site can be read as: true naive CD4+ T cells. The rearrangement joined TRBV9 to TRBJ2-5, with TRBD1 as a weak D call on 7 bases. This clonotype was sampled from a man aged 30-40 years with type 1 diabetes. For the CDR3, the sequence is CASSVSPGGETQYF. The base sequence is TGTGCCAGCAGCGTATCGCCAGGGGGGGAGACCCAGTACTTC.